Following are 26 T cell receptor beta chains from one sample sequenced in a study of shared clonotypes between healthy human individuals. Libraries were prepared by immunoSEQ multiplex PCR; TCRdb keeps only in-frame clonotypes and omits some of them. The table records under 1,900,000 clones, approximately 98.5% of them present only once. The sample was naive CD4+ T cells sorted from blood. As to subset: CD45RA+ positively selected. These receptors came from a man aged 30-40 years in good health.

The chain employs TRBV9 and TRBJ2-7, with no clear D. V was trimmed by 4 bases and J by 6 bases, leaving 17 bases between them. This CDR3 is 14 amino acids long. The germline CDR1 and CDR2 sequences are SGDLS and YYNGEE. The CDR3 nucleotides are TGTGCCAGCAGCCCCCCCAGATGGCCTAGCGAGCAGTACTTC. It encodes CASSPPRWPSEQYF.

The chain has TRBV19 and TRBJ1-1, with 8 bases lining up with TRBD1. CDR3 length: 13 residues. Germline assignment: CDR1 LNHDA and CDR2 SQIVND (reference sequence). The V segment lost 10 bases and the J segment 3 bases; nucleotides outside the gene matches: 7. DNA for the CDR3: TGTGCCACCCGACAGGGGATGGACACTGAAGCTTTCTTT. This sequence encodes CATRQGMDTEAFF. Full variable domain (outside the CDR3, taken from reference TRBV19 and TRBJ1-1): DGGITQSPKYLFRKEGQNVTLSCEQNLNHDAMYWYRQDPGQGLRLIYYSQIVNDFQKGDIAEGYSVSREKKESFPLTVTSAQKNPTAFYLCATRQGMDTEAFFGQGTRLTVV.

V is TRBV2 and J is TRBJ2-2; the match to TRBD2 covers 7 bases. Germline CDR1 is SNHLY and CDR2 is FYNNEI. The trim removed 6 bases at V and 6 bases at J, leaving 7 bases unmatched. This CDR3 contains 14 residues. CDR3 sequence reads: CASRGSGRAGELFF. The CDR3 DNA sequence: TGTGCCAGCAGGGGTTCAGGGAGGGCCGGGGAGCTGTTTTTT.

J is TRBJ2-7 and V is TRBV5-1, with TRBD2 identical over 8 bases. CDR1 SGHRS and CDR2 YFSETQ come from the germline V gene. The CDR3 length is 15 residues. Trimming removed 4 bases from V and 2 bases from J; junction bases left unmatched: 8. CDR3 region: CASSTLSGAPYEQYF. DNA of the CDR3: TGCGCCAGCAGCACACTTAGCGGGGCCCCCTACGAGCAGTACTTC. The variable domain in full, completed from reference TRBV5-1 and TRBJ2-7, reads KAGVTQTPRYLIKTRGQQVTLSCSPISGHRSVSWYQQTPGQGLQFLFEYFSETQRNKGNFPGRFSGRQFSNSRSEMNVSTLELGDSALYLCASSTLSGAPYEQYFGPGTRLTVT.

The gene calls are TRBV6-5 and TRBJ1-1; 8 bases line up with TRBD1. CDR3 length: 15 amino acids. Germline CDR1 and CDR2: MNHEY and SVGAGI. Trimming took 4 bases from V and 5 from J; bases not matched to a gene: 9. The CDR3 sequence is CASSSEQGVGTEAFF. The CDR3 bases are TGTGCCAGCAGTTCCGAACAGGGGGTAGGGACTGAAGCTTTCTTT.

The chain is built from TRBV11-3 and TRBJ1-4; 8 bases match TRBD1. V shed 1 base, J shed 5 bases, and the junction held 6 bases outside the gene matches. The CDR3 is 16 amino acids. Per the germline V gene, CDR1 is SGHNT and CDR2 is YENEEA. CDR3 sequence reads: CASSLGPGGANEKLFF. The CDR3 DNA reads as TGTGCCAGCAGCTTAGGCCCAGGGGGCGCGAATGAAAAACTGTTTTTT. Complete variable domain (other parts from reference TRBV11-3 and TRBJ1-4): EAGVVQSPRYKIIEKKQPVAFWCNPISGHNTLYWYLQNLGQGPELLIRYENEEAVDDSQLPKDRFSAERLKGVDSTLKIQPAELGDSAVYLCASSLGPGGANEKLFFGSGTQLSVL.

The rearrangement links TRBV6-4 to TRBJ1-4; D remains unclear. Trimming removed 6 bases from V and 0 bases from J, with 5 bases in between. Per germline, CDR1 MRHNA and CDR2 SNTAGT. CDR3 length: 13 amino acids. The CDR3 region is CASSGATNEKLFF. CDR3 nucleotide sequence: TGTGCCAGCAGCGGGGCAACTAATGAAAAACTGTTTTTT.

J is TRBJ2-2 and V is TRBV4-2, with 12 nucleotides matching TRBD2. CDR3 length: 17 amino acids. Germline V lookup: CDR1 LGHNA, CDR2 YNFKEQ. With V trimmed by 0 bases and J by 5 bases, 4 bases remained unmatched. In DNA, the CDR3 is TGTGCCAGCAGCCAAGAGGGTACTAGCGGGAGGACCGGGGAGCTGTTTTTT. Translated: CASSQEGTSGRTGELFF.

The chain employs TRBV4-1 and TRBJ2-7; a possible D gene is TRBD2 (7 bases). V was pared by 1 base and J by 4 bases, with 17 bases between. CDR1 MGHRA and CDR2 YSYEKL come from the germline V gene. CDR3 length: 16 amino acids. DNA of the CDR3: TGCGCCAGCAGCCAAGGCGGCGGCAGGGGAGGGTACGAGCAGTACTTC. Protein product: CASSQGGGRGGYEQYF.

The chain has TRBV4-2 and TRBJ2-1, with D perhaps matching TRBD1 (6 bases). V lost 0 bases to trimming and J lost 2 bases, with 8 bases between them. The germline gives CDR1 LGHNA, CDR2 YNFKEQ. The CDR3 runs to 15 residues. The CDR3 DNA reads TGTGCCAGCAGCCAAGAAGGGGGAGCCTACAATGAGCAGTTCTTC. Residues: CASSQEGGAYNEQFF.

The V call is TRBV5-1, the J call TRBJ2-7; 7 bases agree with TRBD2. Trimming took 6 bases from V and 4 from J; bases not matched to a gene: 13. CDR1 SGHRS and CDR2 YFSETQ come from the germline V gene. This CDR3 is built from 15 residues. As DNA, the CDR3 is TGCGCCAGCATGAGAGAGGGAGGGCAAACGTACGAGCAGTACTTC. This encodes CASMREGGQTYEQYF.

This chain connects TRBV5-6 to TRBJ2-3; TRBD1 agrees at 9 bases. The CDR3 loop spans 16 amino acids. V shed 0 bases, J shed 3 bases, and the junction held 5 bases outside the gene matches. Looked up from germline, CDR1 is SGHDT and CDR2 is YYEEEE. CDR3 residues: CASSLAGTGRTDTQYF. The CDR3, as DNA: TGTGCCAGCAGCTTGGCCGGGACAGGGCGGACAGATACGCAGTATTTT.

The genes are TRBV7-8 and TRBJ1-5, with 8 bases that match TRBD1. Germline CDR1 is SGHVS and CDR2 is FQNEAQ. The CDR3 runs to 16 residues. The V and J ends lost 5 bases and 3 bases, in that order; junction bases with no gene match: 9. The CDR3 nucleotides are TGTGCCAGCAGCGCCCGGACAGGGTTGGTCAATCAGCCCCAGCATTTT. It translates to CASSARTGLVNQPQHF.

The chain joins TRBV6-5 to TRBJ2-7; 7 positions agree with TRBD1. Germline CDR1 MNHEY, CDR2 SVGAGI. The V segment lost 5 bases and the J segment 0 bases; nucleotides outside the gene matches: 4. The length of the CDR3 is 14 residues. The CDR3 region is CASSLYRGSYEQYF. As DNA, the CDR3 is TGTGCCAGCAGTCTTTACAGGGGCTCCTACGAGCAGTACTTC.

This chain links TRBV29-1 with TRBJ2-2, with D maybe TRBD1 (5 bases). V shed 4 bases and J shed 0 bases, with 12 bases lying between them. CDR1 and CDR2 (germline): SQVTM, ANQGSEA. The CDR3 has 15 amino acids. The CDR3 coding sequence is TGCAGCGTTGTTGGTAAGGGGCCGAACACCGGGGAGCTGTTTTTT. It codes for CSVVGKGPNTGELFF.

This clone was found a few times. The V call is TRBV2, the J call TRBJ1-5; TRBD1 matches at 7 bases. Germline CDR1 reads SNHLY; CDR2 reads FYNNEI. The CDR3 sequence is 13 residues long. J lost 6 bases, V lost 6 bases, and 5 bases had no gene match. CDR3 coding DNA: TGTGCCAGCAGATCGACAGGGACTCAGCCCCAGCATTTT. Its protein product is CASRSTGTQPQHF.

This sequence joins TRBV28 and TRBJ2-1; TRBD2 agrees at 13 bases. The trim removed 8 bases at V and 10 bases at J, leaving 8 bases unmatched. Per the germline V gene, CDR1 is MDHEN and CDR2 is SYDVKM. There are 14 residues in the CDR3. The DNA of the CDR3 is TGTGCCAGCCTCGGGACTAGCGGGATCCGAGAGCAGTTCTTC. It is translated as CASLGTSGIREQFF.

V usage is TRBV20-1 and J usage is TRBJ1-1; D unclear. Germline V CDR1 and CDR2: DFQATT, SNEGSKA (reference sequence). Trimming left V 6 bases short and J 2 bases short, with 7 bases between. The CDR3 is 11 amino acids. The CDR3 region is CSAFQNTEAFF. CDR3 in DNA: TGCAGTGCCTTTCAAAACACTGAAGCTTTCTTT.

To note about this clone: Other nucleotide sequences from this sample produce the same CDR3. The chain couples TRBV7-3 to TRBJ2-1; TRBD2 agrees at 8 bases. The CDR3 totals 14 residues. Unmatched junction bases numbered 0, after V lost 2 bases and J lost 3 bases. Germline-derived CDR1 and CDR2 are SGHTA and FQGTGA. CDR3 DNA sequence: TGTGCCAGCAGCTTACTAGCGGGCTACAATGAGCAGTTCTTC. Protein sequence: CASSLLAGYNEQFF. Full variable domain (outside the CDR3, taken from reference TRBV7-3 and TRBJ2-1): GAGVSQTPSNKVTEKGKYVELRCDPISGHTALYWYRQSLGQGPEFLIYFQGTGAADDSGLPNDRFFAVRPEGSVSTLKIQRTERGDSAVYLCASSLLAGYNEQFFGPGTRLTVL.

The rearrangement joins TRBV10-3 to TRBJ2-2; D gene uncertain. Trimming removed 8 bases at V and 0 bases at J, with 7 bases between. The CDR3 has 13 amino acids. Germline assignment: CDR1 ENHRY and CDR2 SYGVKD. CDR3 sequence: CAISVSNTGELFF. In nucleotides, the CDR3 is TGTGCCATCTCTGTTTCGAACACCGGGGAGCTGTTTTTT.

The chain combines TRBV5-1 with TRBJ2-5; 8 nucleotides agree with TRBD1. The CDR3 is 14 amino acids. Per germline, CDR1 SGHRS and CDR2 YFSETQ. Losses at the gene ends were 4 bases for V and 1 base for J; bases not matched to a gene: 3. The CDR3 DNA sequence: TGCGCCAGCAGCCACGGACAGGGCCAAGAGACCCAGTACTTC. This translates into CASSHGQGQETQYF.

The genes are TRBV20-1 and TRBJ1-1, with D unresolved. This CDR3 comprises 11 residues. V was shortened by 6 bases and J by 6 bases, with 11 bases between the two germline ends. Germline CDR1 and CDR2: DFQATT and SNEGSKA (reference sequence). The CDR3 sequence: CSAKREPEAFF. DNA of the CDR3: TGCAGTGCCAAAAGGGAACCTGAAGCTTTCTTT.

Regarding this clone: This specimen includes other DNA sequences encoding the same CDR3. The V gene is TRBV28, the J gene TRBJ1-1; D call uncertain. The CDR3 runs 10 residues. Germline V gene lookup returns CDR1 MDHEN and CDR2 SYDVKM. Trimming cost V 7 bases and J 7 bases, with 7 bases left between them. In DNA, the CDR3 is TGTGCCAGCAAGAGAGGTGAAGCTTTCTTT. As protein: CASKRGEAFF.

The chain links TRBV7-9 to TRBJ2-1, with D uncertain. Trimming removed 2 bases at V and 8 bases at J, with 7 bases between. This CDR3 has 12 residues. Germline V lookup: CDR1 SEHNR, CDR2 FQNEAQ (reference sequence). The CDR3 DNA reads TGTGCCAGCAGCTTACATGCCGATGAGCAGTTCTTC. This encodes CASSLHADEQFF.

The V gene is TRBV5-4, the J gene TRBJ2-1; 10 bases match TRBD2. Germline V CDR1 and CDR2: SGHNT, YYREEE (reference sequence). Trimming at V came to 0 bases and at J to 6 bases, leaving 3 bases not matched to a gene. The CDR3 totals 15 residues. This CDR3 reads CASSLASSGGNEQFF. The CDR3 DNA reads as TGTGCCAGCAGCTTGGCGTCTAGCGGGGGCAATGAGCAGTTCTTC.

This clone appeared once. The chain uses TRBV14 and TRBJ2-3, with 10 bases fitting TRBD2. CDR1 is SGHDN and CDR2 is FVKESK in the germline V gene. The length of the CDR3 is 21 residues. V trimming: 0 bases; J trimming: 0 bases; junction bases outside the gene matches: 15. CDR3 sequence (DNA): TGTGCCAGCAGCCAAGATTTGGGACTGCGACTAGCGGGCCGCAGCACAGATACGCAGTATTTT. It encodes CASSQDLGLRLAGRSTDTQYF.